This T cell receptor (beta chain) was observed in a study of T cell responses to AZD1222 COVID-19 vaccine. The length of the CDR3 is 14 residues. CDR1 is LNHDA and CDR2 is SQIVND in the germline V gene (reference sequence). Trimming pared 4 bases from V and 4 bases from J, leaving 12 bases between. Profiling relied on immunoSEQ multiplex PCR, and the TCRdb table lists in-frame clones only, not all of them. Among 89,000 or so clones listed, 80% to 90% were seen once. This clone has more than one count but fewer than ten. This material consisted of peripheral blood, taken on day 0 of AZD1222 vaccination. The chain uses TRBV19 and TRBJ2-3; no definite D call. The sequence was obtained from an adult in good health. Here the CDR3 DNA reads TGTGCCAGTAGTAGAGACTGGCCCCCAGATACGCAGTATTTT. Amino acid sequence: CASSRDWPPDTQYF.